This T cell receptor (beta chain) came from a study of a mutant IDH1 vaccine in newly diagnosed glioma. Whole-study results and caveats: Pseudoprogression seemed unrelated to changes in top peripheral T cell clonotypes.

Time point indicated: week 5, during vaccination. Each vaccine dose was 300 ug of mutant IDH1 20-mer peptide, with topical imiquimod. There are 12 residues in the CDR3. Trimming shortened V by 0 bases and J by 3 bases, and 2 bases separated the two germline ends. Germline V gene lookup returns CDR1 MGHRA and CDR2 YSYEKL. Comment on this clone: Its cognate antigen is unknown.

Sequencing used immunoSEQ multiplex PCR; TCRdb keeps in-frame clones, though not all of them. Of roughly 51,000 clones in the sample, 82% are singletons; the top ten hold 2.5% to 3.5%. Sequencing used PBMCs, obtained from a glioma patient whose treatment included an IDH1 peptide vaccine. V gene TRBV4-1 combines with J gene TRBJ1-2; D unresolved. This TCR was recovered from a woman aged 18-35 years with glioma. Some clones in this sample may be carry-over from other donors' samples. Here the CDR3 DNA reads TGCGCCAGCAGCCAAGATGACTATGGCTACACCTTC. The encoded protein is CASSQDDYGYTF.